These 14 T cell receptor beta chains were sequenced from one sample in a study of breast tumors, draining lymph nodes, adjacent tissues. A single record per CDR3 protein comes from TCRdb applying MiXCR to the multiplex PCR reads. Here the sample spans about 15,000 distinct CDR3 sequences, less than 75% being singletons. Input material: tumor-adjacent breast tissue. The receptors here all came from a female donor with breast cancer. Some clones in this sample may be carry-over from other donors' samples.

The chain uses TRBV10-3 and TRBJ1-5; D gene ambiguous. CDR1 and CDR2 (germline): ENHRY, SYGVKD. Trimming cost V 2 bases and J 0 bases, with 17 bases left between them. This CDR3 has 18 amino acids. This CDR3 is CAISEKGSGVDSNQPQHF. The CDR3 nucleotides are TGTGCCATCAGTGAGAAGGGCAGCGGCGTTGATAGCAATCAGCCCCAGCATTTT.

In its sample, this clonotype was seen many times. The gene calls are TRBV10-1 and TRBJ1-4; D is ambiguous. V shed 4 bases and J shed 0 bases, with 6 bases lying between them. The CDR3 covers 14 residues. Germline CDR1 WNHNN, CDR2 SYGVQD (reference sequence). This CDR3 is CASSAGATNEKLFF. The CDR3 DNA sequence: TGCGCCAGCAGTGCGGGAGCAACTAATGAAAAACTGTTTTTT.

This clonotype is labeled as medium-sized. Mismatch with germline at one junction end may stem from a read error. The V call is TRBV6-6, the J call TRBJ1-2, with 10 bases that match TRBD1. The CDR3 contains 15 residues. Germline V lookup: CDR1 MNHNY, CDR2 SVGAGI (reference sequence). The CDR3 loop reads CASSHSLTGGHGYTF. In nucleotides, the CDR3 is TGTGCCAGCAGTCACTCGTTGACAGGGGGCCATGGCTACACCTTC.

There are many counts of this clonotype. This chain connects TRBV4-1 to TRBJ2-3; 14 bases are a match to TRBD2. The CDR3 covers 20 residues. Trimming took 2 bases from V and 2 from J; bases not matched to a gene: 12. Germline V gene lookup returns CDR1 MGHRA and CDR2 YSYEKL. The CDR3, as DNA: TGCGCCAGCAGCCAACCCCAGGGACTAGCGGGGGCCCTTGACACAGATACGCAGTATTTT. It translates to CASSQPQGLAGALDTDTQYF.

Points on this clonotype: The junction and the germline gene differ at one end; a read error may be behind it. Written as DNA, the CDR3 is TGTGCCAGCAGCGTAGGGACTAGCGGGGGTCGAGTGGAAGAGCAGTGCTTC. The encoded protein is CASSVGTSGGRVEEQCF. The genes are TRBV9 and TRBJ2-7, with 13 bases that match TRBD2. Germline CDR1 SGDLS, CDR2 YYNGEE. There are 17 residues in the CDR3.

V and J are TRBV9 and TRBJ1-6; a possible D gene is TRBD1 (5 bases). V was pared by 3 bases and J by 6 bases, with 13 bases between. Looked up from germline, CDR1 is SGDLS and CDR2 is YYNGEE. CDR3 length: 15 residues. The CDR3 bases are TGTGCCAGCAGCGCGGTGGGGCTGATTAATTCACCCCTCCACTTT. This encodes CASSAVGLINSPLHF.

The chain carries TRBV2 and TRBJ2-5; 7 bases fit TRBD1. Looked up from germline, CDR1 is SNHLY and CDR2 is FYNNEI. The V segment lost 6 bases and the J segment 5 bases; nucleotides outside the gene matches: 12. There are 15 residues in the CDR3. The CDR3 bases are TGTGCCAGCAGGACTCGGGACAGCTTCTTCGAGACCCAGTACTTC. It specifies CASRTRDSFFETQYF.

The V and J genes are TRBV30 and TRBJ1-4; D ambiguous. The CDR3 runs 14 residues. With 3 bases removed from V and 7 bases from J, the gap between germline ends came to 15 bases. Looked up from germline, CDR1 is GTSNPN and CDR2 is SVGIG (reference sequence). CDR3 DNA sequence: TGTGCCTGGAGCGGCCGATCCCATAGTGAAAAACTGTTTTTT. Translating gives CAWSGRSHSEKLFF.

This clonotype has only one observation. The rearrangement joins TRBV7-9 to TRBJ2-1; 9 nucleotides line up with TRBD1. V was clipped by 5 bases and J by 4 bases; unmatched bases: 6. The CDR3 runs 15 residues. Germline V gene sequence: CDR1 SEHNR, CDR2 FQNEAQ (reference sequence). In nucleotides, the CDR3 is TGTGCCAGCAGCGGAGGGACAGGGACTTACAATGAGCAGTTCTTC. Encoded protein: CASSGGTGTYNEQFF.

Notes on this clonotype: The junction departs from the called germline gene at one end, perhaps through a read error. This chain uses TRBV2 with TRBJ2-2, with D perhaps assigned TRBD1 or TRBD2 (5 bases each). Germline CDR1 is SNHLY and CDR2 is FYNNEI. CDR3 length equals 15 residues. The CDR3 DNA is TGTGCCAGCAGCGAGGGACCCGTCCGCACCGGGGAGCTGTGTTTT. Its translation: CASSEGPVRTGELCF.

The V and J genes are TRBV15 and TRBJ2-5, with a weak D call TRBD2 (5 bases). Per the germline V gene, CDR1 is LNHNV and CDR2 is YYDKDF (reference sequence). The CDR3 is made up of 15 amino acids. Trimming cost V 1 base and J 3 bases, with 12 bases left between them. The CDR3 DNA reads TGTGCCACCAGCAGAGGGGGTAGCGAGAAAGAGACCCAGTACTTC. Amino acid sequence: CATSRGGSEKETQYF.

The chain carries TRBV11-2 and TRBJ2-1; TRBD2 aligns across 12 bases. The ends lost 6 bases at V and 7 bases at J; junction bases unmatched: 7. Looked up from germline, CDR1 is SGHAT and CDR2 is FQNNGV. This CDR3 contains 15 residues. The CDR3 region is CASSPTSGRMNEQFF. CDR3 sequence (DNA): TGTGCCAGCAGTCCTACTAGCGGGAGGATGAATGAGCAGTTCTTC.

V and J are TRBV19 and TRBJ2-7; no definite D call. Trimming pared 3 bases from V and 4 bases from J, leaving 10 bases between. Germline lookup yields CDR1 LNHDA and CDR2 SQIVND (reference sequence). This CDR3 has 13 amino acids. This chain's CDR3 is CASSMARSYEQYF. The CDR3 nucleotides are TGTGCCAGTAGTATGGCTCGGTCGTACGAGCAGTACTTC.

The rearrangement joins TRBV6-6 to TRBJ1-2, with TRBD1 identical over 9 bases. The CDR3 loop spans 13 amino acids. The germline gives CDR1 MNHNY, CDR2 SVGAGI (reference sequence). V shed 5 bases, J shed 5 bases, and the junction held 3 bases outside the gene matches. The CDR3 nucleotides are TGTGCCAGCAGTCGGGGACAGGGTTATGGCTACACCTTC. This codes for CASSRGQGYGYTF.